Below, 15 T cell receptor beta chains from the same sample are listed, as sequenced in a study of blood T cell repertoires in COVID-19. Here immunoSEQ multiplex PCR was the method, and the copy in TCRdb shows in-frame clones only, minus some. The sample contains about 220,000 clones, roughly 84% of which appear only once. Sample: peripheral blood. These receptors all come from a man aged 25 to 45 with active or convalescent COVID-19.

The chain carries TRBV5-1 and TRBJ1-1; D not certain. CDR1 and CDR2 (germline): SGHRS, YFSETQ. This CDR3 region has 14 residues. With 2 bases removed from V and 5 bases from J, the gap between germline ends came to 13 bases. CDR3 sequence (DNA): TGCGCCAGCAGCTTTCGTTCGGGTGGGACTGAAGCTTTCTTT. As protein: CASSFRSGGTEAFF.

For the CDR3, the DNA is TGCGCCAGCAGCTTGGTCCCGGGACTAGCGGGGGAGGGCGATACGCAGTATTTT. Translated, it gives CASSLVPGLAGEGDTQYF. The rearrangement uses TRBV5-1 and TRBJ2-3; TRBD2 matches 14 bases. CDR1 is SGHRS, CDR2 YFSETQ, per germline. This CDR3 has 18 residues. V was pared by 0 bases and J by 6 bases, with 9 bases of the junction left unmatched.

The gene calls are TRBV28 and TRBJ2-6; 7 positions match TRBD1. The CDR3 loop spans 15 amino acids. Trimming at V came to 7 bases and at J to 0 bases, leaving 3 bases not matched to a gene. CDR1 is MDHEN, CDR2 SYDVKM, per germline. The chain's CDR3 is CASTSGGSGANVLTF. CDR3 DNA: TGTGCCAGCACCTCAGGGGGCTCTGGGGCCAACGTCCTGACTTTC.

This chain uses TRBV6-5 with TRBJ2-7, with D hard to call. Trimming removed 2 bases from V and 2 bases from J, with 7 bases in between. Per the germline V gene, CDR1 is MNHEY and CDR2 is SVGAGI. The CDR3 length is 13 residues. The CDR3 sequence: CASSYGHPYEQYF. DNA of the CDR3: TGTGCCAGCAGTTACGGCCATCCCTACGAGCAGTACTTC.

The chain employs TRBV6-5 and TRBJ1-5; 8 bases map to TRBD1. This CDR3 has 15 residues. Germline values: CDR1 MNHEY, CDR2 SVGAGI. After removal of 5 bases from V and 6 bases from J, the junction contained 9 bases not matched to a gene. CDR3 in DNA: TGTGCCAGCAGTACAACAGGGGGAATACGTCAGCCCCAGCATTTT. Translating it yields CASSTTGGIRQPQHF.

V is TRBV18 and J is TRBJ1-1, with D perhaps TRBD1 (5 bases). From germline, CDR1 is KGHSH and CDR2 LQKENI. The CDR3 is made up of 13 amino acids. V shed 2 bases and J shed 6 bases, with 10 bases lying between them. The CDR3, as DNA: TGTGCCAGCTCACCAGGGGCTTGGGCTGAAGCTTTCTTT. It translates to CASSPGAWAEAFF.

The chain has TRBV14 and TRBJ2-5, with TRBD2 as a possible D gene (6 bases). Germline CDR1 is SGHDN and CDR2 is FVKESK. V gave up 2 bases and J gave up 6 bases, with 13 bases separating them. This CDR3 spans 14 amino acids. The CDR3 DNA sequence: TGTGCCAGCAGCCAATACGGCGGGATAAAGACCCAGTACTTC. Residues: CASSQYGGIKTQYF.

This clone was counted a single time. The gene calls are TRBV24-1 and TRBJ1-4; possibly TRBD1 for D (5 bases). V shed 3 bases and J shed 7 bases, with 17 bases lying between them. Per the germline V gene, CDR1 is KGHDR and CDR2 is SFDVKD. The CDR3 extends over 16 amino acids. The CDR3 reads CATSDTPAGGGEKLFF. Here the CDR3 DNA reads TGTGCCACCAGTGATACGCCAGCGGGCGGGGGTGAAAAACTGTTTTTT.

The rearrangement links TRBV6-2 or TRBV6-3 to TRBJ1-5; D call uncertain. Germline CDR1 reads MNHEY; CDR2 reads SVGEGT. The ends were cut back, 7 bases at V and 2 bases at J, with 15 bases in the middle. The CDR3 has 15 residues. DNA for the CDR3: TGTGCCAGCAACCCTGGCGGGTCTGGCAATCAGCCCCAGCATTTT. Protein sequence: CASNPGGSGNQPQHF.

This clone was seen more than once but under ten times. J is TRBJ2-7 and V is TRBV5-6; 7 bases fit TRBD1. With 4 bases clipped from V and 6 bases from J, the junction kept 13 bases outside the gene matches. Per the germline V gene, CDR1 is SGHDT and CDR2 is YYEEEE. The CDR3 spans 15 residues. CDR3 residues: CASSQTTGNIIEQYF. The DNA for the CDR3 is TGTGCCAGCAGCCAAACGACAGGGAACATCATCGAGCAGTACTTC.

J is TRBJ2-2 and V is TRBV7-2; TRBD2 matches 10 bases. This CDR3 region has 18 residues. V shed 2 bases, J shed 7 bases, and the junction held 13 bases outside the gene matches. Germline V gives CDR1 SGHTA, CDR2 FQGNSA. CDR3 amino acids: CASSLLSGRATRGGELFF. The CDR3 region has the DNA TGTGCCAGCAGCTTATTGAGCGGGAGGGCAACACGAGGCGGGGAGCTGTTTTTT.

V is TRBV4-2 and J is TRBJ1-2, with D tentatively TRBD1 (6 bases). Trimming took 0 bases from V and 6 from J, leaving 14 bases between them. Germline V CDR1 and CDR2: LGHNA, YNFKEQ. The CDR3 loop spans 15 amino acids. Written as DNA, the CDR3 is TGTGCCAGCAGCCAAGATAGGGGGGGCCCGGATGGCTACACCTTC. Translation gives CASSQDRGGPDGYTF.

The chain has TRBV2 and TRBJ2-5, with 8 bases aligning to TRBD1. The CDR3 loop spans 15 amino acids. Trimming at V came to 4 bases and at J to 5 bases, leaving 9 bases not matched to a gene. CDR1 SNHLY and CDR2 FYNNEI come from the germline V gene. The CDR3 sequence is CASSAGGSLLETQYF. CDR3 DNA: TGTGCCAGCAGTGCAGGGGGCTCCTTGCTGGAGACCCAGTACTTC.

The J gene is TRBJ2-1, the V gene TRBV3-1 (or the pseudogene TRBV3-2); TRBD2 matches 7 bases. V shed 7 bases, J shed 7 bases, and the junction held 16 bases outside the gene matches. The CDR3 extends over 16 amino acids. From germline, CDR1 is LGHDT and CDR2 YNNKEL (reference sequence). The CDR3 nucleotides are TGTGCCAGCACCTCAGGGTCTAGCGGCTCCAGAAATGAGCAGTTCTTC. This encodes CASTSGSSGSRNEQFF.

The chain joins TRBV9 to TRBJ1-3, with a tentative D call TRBD1 (5 bases). V was pared by 2 bases and J by 0 bases, with 9 bases between. The germline V gene has CDR1 SGDLS and CDR2 YYNGEE. CDR3 length: 15 amino acids. The CDR3 region is CASSVRGDSGNTIYF. Written as DNA, the CDR3 is TGTGCCAGCAGCGTCCGGGGGGACTCTGGAAACACCATATATTTT. The whole variable domain, remainder taken from reference TRBV9 and TRBJ1-3, is DSGVTQTPKHLITATGQRVTLRCSPRSGDLSVYWYQQSLDQGLQFLIQYYNGEERAKGNILERFSAQQFPDLHSELNLSSLELGDSALYFCASSVRGDSGNTIYFGEGSWLTVV.